This T cell receptor beta chain was found in a study of CD8 T cells in ankylosing spondylitis. Overall study findings and caveats: Eight highly homologous variants formed a TCR beta motif that appeared characteristic of ankylosing spondylitis blood.

This clonotype was counted ten times or more. Its specificity is unknown. Germline V gene data show CDR1 as SQVTM and CDR2 as ANQGSEA. V dropped 7 bases and J dropped 9; count of bases not matched to a gene: 12. This CDR3 has 12 residues. Using its own MiXCR run on the 5' RACE reads, TCRdb lists one record per CDR3 protein. Of 500,000 or so distinct CDR3 sequences in the sample, 5.3% are singletons; the top ten hold roughly 3.3%. The chain joins TRBV29-1 to TRBJ2-7, with TRBD2 identical over 7 bases. The sample taken for sequencing was blood, either unsorted or a sorted T cell fraction (not recorded which). The receptor was isolated from a male donor with ankylosing spondylitis. CDR3: CSGEEKGGGQYF. DNA of the CDR3: TGCAGCGGCGAGGAGAAAGGCGGGGGGCAGTACTTC.